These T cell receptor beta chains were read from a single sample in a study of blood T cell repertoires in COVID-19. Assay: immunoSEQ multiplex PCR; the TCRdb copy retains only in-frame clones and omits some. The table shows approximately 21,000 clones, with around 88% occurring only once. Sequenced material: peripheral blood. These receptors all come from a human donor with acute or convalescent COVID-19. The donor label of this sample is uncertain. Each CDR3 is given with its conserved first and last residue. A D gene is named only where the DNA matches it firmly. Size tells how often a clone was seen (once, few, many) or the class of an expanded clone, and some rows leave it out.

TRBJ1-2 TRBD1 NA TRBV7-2 CASSPGGTGGYGYTF TGTGCCAGCAGCCCTGGAGGGACAGGCGGCTATGGCTACACCTTC
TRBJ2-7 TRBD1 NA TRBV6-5 CASSYQGASPYEQYF TGTGCCAGCAGTTACCAGGGGGCAAGTCCCTACGAGCAGTACTTC
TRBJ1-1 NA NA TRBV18 CASSPMRGNEAFF TGTGCCAGCTCACCCATGAGGGGGAATGAAGCTTTCTTT
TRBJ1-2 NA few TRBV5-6 CASSLRGPGYTF TGTGCCAGCAGCTTAAGAGGTCCCGGCTACACCTTC
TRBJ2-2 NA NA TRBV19 CASSLSGSDTGELFF TGTGCCAGTAGTTTGTCCGGTAGTGACACCGGGGAGCTGTTTTTT
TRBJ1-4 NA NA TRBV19 CASSPLQGTNEKLFF TGTGCCAGTTCCCCCCTACAGGGTACTAATGAAAAACTGTTTTTT
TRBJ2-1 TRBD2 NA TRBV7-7 CASSQQTSGYPNEQFF TGTGCCAGCAGCCAACAGACTAGCGGGTACCCCAATGAGCAGTTCTTC
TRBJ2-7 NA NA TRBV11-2 CASSLDRMSHEQYF TGTGCCAGCAGCTTAGACAGGATGTCCCACGAGCAGTACTTC
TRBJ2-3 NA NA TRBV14 CASSFRADTQYF TGTGCCAGCAGCTTCAGGGCAGATACGCAGTATTTT
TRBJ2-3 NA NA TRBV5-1 CASSLDLASSTDTQYF TGCGCCAGCAGCTTGGATCTAGCCTCTAGCACAGATACGCAGTATTTT
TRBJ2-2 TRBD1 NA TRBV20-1 CSASPGQGDGELFF TGCAGTGCTAGTCCCGGACAGGGCGACGGGGAGCTGTTTTTT
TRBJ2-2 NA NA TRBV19 CASSRGQNTGELFF TGTGCCAGTAGTAGGGGACAGAACACCGGGGAGCTGTTTTTT
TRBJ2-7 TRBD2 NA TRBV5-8 CASHVAGVVNEQYF TGTGCCAGCCACGTCGCGGGGGTAGTTAACGAGCAGTACTTC
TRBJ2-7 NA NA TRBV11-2 CASSSTYEQYF TGTGCCAGCAGTTCCACCTACGAGCAGTACTTC
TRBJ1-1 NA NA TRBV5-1 CASSLAVGGLRTEAFF TGCGCCAGCAGCTTGGCCGTTGGGGGCTTAAGGACTGAAGCTTTCTTT
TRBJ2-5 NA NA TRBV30 CAWSFGQQETQYF TGTGCCTGGAGTTTTGGACAGCAAGAGACCCAGTACTTC
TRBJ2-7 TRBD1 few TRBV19 CASSDRPYEQYF TGTGCCAGTTCGGACAGGCCCTACGAGCAGTACTTC
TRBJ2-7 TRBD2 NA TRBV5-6 CASSFRVWGKGAGGQEQYF TGTGCCAGCAGCTTTAGGGTCTGGGGAAAAGGAGCGGGAGGGCAAGAGCAGTACTTC
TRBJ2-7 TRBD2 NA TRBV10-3 CAISELGLAGDEQYF TGTGCCATCAGTGAGTTGGGACTAGCGGGAGACGAGCAGTACTTC
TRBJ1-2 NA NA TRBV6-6 CASSRGDYGYTF TGTGCCAGCAGCCGGGGGGACTATGGCTACACCTTC